A single sample is the source of the 29 T cell receptor beta chains below, sequenced in a study of blood T cell repertoires in COVID-19. Produced via immunoSEQ multiplex PCR; TCRdb's table is partial and in-frame only. The sample includes some 130,000 clones, 60% to 75% of them seen just once. Sequencing used peripheral blood. These receptors originate from a woman between 65 and 79 years old with acute or convalescent COVID-19.

The chain employs TRBV6-5 and TRBJ1-3; the D gene is possibly TRBD1 (5 bases). The ends were cut back, 2 bases at V and 3 bases at J, with 14 bases in the middle. The germline V gene has CDR1 MNHEY and CDR2 SVGAGI. The CDR3 spans 16 residues. Here the CDR3 reads CASSYGMGRSGNTIYF. The DNA for the CDR3 is TGTGCCAGCAGTTACGGTATGGGGCGCAGTGGAAACACCATATATTTT.

The chain combines TRBV5-1 with TRBJ2-2, with 9 bases fitting TRBD1. Germline V CDR1 and CDR2: SGHRS, YFSETQ. J lost 7 bases, V lost 5 bases, and 6 bases had no gene match. This CDR3 has 14 residues. CDR3 sequence: CASRSGTGHGELFF. DNA for the CDR3: TGCGCCAGCAGGTCCGGGACAGGGCACGGGGAGCTGTTTTTT.

V is TRBV7-6 and J is TRBJ1-5, with D unclear. The V end lost 2 bases, the J end lost 5 bases, and 7 bases lay between the germline ends. CDR3 length: 13 residues. The germline V gene has CDR1 SGHVS and CDR2 FNYEAQ. The DNA of the CDR3 is TGTGCCAGCAGCTTAAACAGAGATCAGCCCCAGCATTTT. Translation: CASSLNRDQPQHF.

This chain links TRBV11-2 with TRBJ2-5, with 10 bases that match TRBD2. Germline values: CDR1 SGHAT, CDR2 FQNNGV. This CDR3 spans 14 amino acids. V shed 4 bases and J 5 bases; nucleotides not matched to a gene: 4. The CDR3 loop reads CASSSRAGGETQYF. The CDR3 DNA is TGTGCCAGCAGCTCTAGAGCGGGGGGGGAGACCCAGTACTTC.

The V call is TRBV5-4, the J call TRBJ2-1; D might be TRBD1 (5 bases). Germline CDR1 is SGHNT and CDR2 is YYREEE (reference sequence). This CDR3 has 15 amino acids. Trimming took 2 bases from V and 2 from J, leaving 11 bases between them. The CDR3 region is CASSLSQGTYNEQFF. CDR3 DNA sequence: TGTGCCAGCAGCTTAAGTCAGGGCACCTACAATGAGCAGTTCTTC.

This chain joins TRBV5-1 and TRBJ1-1; a possible D gene is TRBD1 (6 bases). CDR1 and CDR2 from the germline V gene are SGHRS and YFSETQ. Between the trimmed V and J ends, which lost 3 bases and 1 base, there was a span of 16 bases. The CDR3 is 16 amino acids. The CDR3 DNA reads TGCGCCAGCAGCTGGGGATTTATGACAGGGAACACTGAAGCTTTCTTT. Translation gives CASSWGFMTGNTEAFF.

This sequence joins TRBV19 and TRBJ1-1, with 10 nucleotides matching TRBD1. After removal of 5 bases from V and 8 bases from J, the junction contained 11 bases not matched to a gene. Germline values: CDR1 LNHDA, CDR2 SQIVND (reference sequence). The CDR3 has 15 residues. CDR3 bases: TGTGCCAGTAGTCCCCGGACAGGGGGAGGCGTAGAAGCTTTCTTT. This codes for CASSPRTGGGVEAFF.

This clone has a single count. The J gene is TRBJ2-1, the V gene TRBV30; possible D gene TRBD1, 6 bases. CDR1 and CDR2 (germline): GTSNPN, SVGIG (reference sequence). The CDR3 extends over 15 amino acids. Trimming removed 3 bases at V and 4 bases at J, with 16 bases between. The CDR3 DNA follows: TGTGCCTGGAGCCCAGGACAGCGCCCGTACAATGAGCAGTTCTTC. It encodes CAWSPGQRPYNEQFF.

This clone was counted a single time. The chain carries TRBV7-6 and TRBJ1-6; no definite D call. The germline V and J ends were trimmed by 0 bases and 0 bases, with 3 bases remaining between them. CDR3 length: 15 residues. Germline V gene data show CDR1 as SGHVS and CDR2 as FNYEAQ. CDR3 protein: CASSLASSYNSPLHF. For the CDR3, the DNA is TGTGCCAGCAGCTTAGCTAGCTCCTATAATTCACCCCTCCACTTT.

The chain uses TRBV4-2 and TRBJ2-1, with TRBD2 matching over 10 bases. The germline V gene has CDR1 LGHNA and CDR2 YNFKEQ. V lost 0 bases, J lost 7 bases, and 6 bases stayed unmatched. The CDR3 length is 16 residues. The CDR3 DNA reads as TGTGCCAGCAGCCAAGAGTGGTCTAGCGGGAGAAATGAGCAGTTCTTC. Translated, it gives CASSQEWSSGRNEQFF.

This clone was counted many times. J is TRBJ2-2 and V is TRBV7-9; D gene unclear. This CDR3 is built from 14 residues. CDR1 is SEHNR and CDR2 is FQNEAQ in the germline V gene (reference sequence). Trimming removed 1 base from V and 5 bases from J, with 8 bases in between. In DNA form, the CDR3 reads TGTGCCAGCAGCTTAGACGCGGATACCGGGGAGCTGTTTTTT. Amino acids: CASSLDADTGELFF.

The chain is built from TRBV5-4 and TRBJ1-1; tentatively, D is TRBD1 (6 bases). The CDR3 consists of 14 residues. Trimming stripped 4 bases from V and 5 bases from J, with 15 bases between. Germline assignment: CDR1 SGHNT and CDR2 YYREEE (reference sequence). CDR3 DNA: TGTGCCAGCAGCAGAGCCAGGGGAGAGACTGAAGCTTTCTTT. Encoded protein: CASSRARGETEAFF.

V gene TRBV2 combines with J gene TRBJ2-5; TRBD1 matches 7 bases. The ends lost 2 bases at V and 5 bases at J; junction bases unmatched: 8. The length of the CDR3 is 15 residues. Germline-derived CDR1 and CDR2 are SNHLY and FYNNEI. CDR3 in amino acids: CASSELRGLVETQYF. The CDR3 DNA follows: TGTGCCAGCAGTGAACTAAGGGGGCTGGTGGAGACCCAGTACTTC.

The rearrangement links TRBV4-1 to TRBJ1-2; 9 bases line up with TRBD1. V shed 4 bases and J 7 bases; nucleotides not matched to a gene: 10. This CDR3 spans 15 amino acids. Germline-derived CDR1 and CDR2 are MGHRA and YSYEKL. The CDR3: CASSPFDRGSVGYTF. The CDR3 nucleotides read TGCGCCAGCAGCCCCTTTGACAGGGGGAGTGTTGGCTACACCTTC.

The chain carries TRBV3-1 (or the pseudogene TRBV3-2) and TRBJ1-6, with 9 bases aligning to TRBD1. The CDR3 is 14 residues long. V lost 6 bases, J lost 9 bases, and 6 bases stayed unmatched. Germline V gene data show CDR1 as LGHDT and CDR2 as YNNKEL (reference sequence). The CDR3 region has the DNA TGTGCCAGCAGGGCTGACAGGGGGGGTTCACCCCTCCACTTT. It translates to CASRADRGGSPLHF.

This chain connects TRBV27 to TRBJ2-7, with 8 bases that match TRBD1. After removal of 8 bases from V and 2 bases from J, the junction contained 5 bases not matched to a gene. CDR1 is MNHEY and CDR2 is SMNVEV in the germline V gene (reference sequence). This CDR3 comprises 13 residues. CDR3 DNA sequence: TGTGCCAGCCTCCGGACAGGGACCTACGAGCAGTACTTC. Amino acids: CASLRTGTYEQYF.

The chain joins TRBV2 to TRBJ2-1; no definite D call. This CDR3 comprises 15 residues. In germline, CDR1 is SNHLY, CDR2 FYNNEI. Trimming took 3 bases from V and 0 from J, leaving 9 bases between them. CDR3 protein: CASSDDTSSYNEQFF. Here the CDR3 DNA reads TGTGCCAGCAGTGATGACACGAGCTCCTACAATGAGCAGTTCTTC.

The rearrangement joins TRBV28 to TRBJ2-4; 9 bases are shared with TRBD2. CDR3 length equals 16 residues. Germline CDR1 is MDHEN and CDR2 is SYDVKM. V shed 7 bases, J shed 5 bases, and the junction held 12 bases outside the gene matches. In DNA, the CDR3 is TGTGCCAGCACCCCCGGGCGCGGGAGGGCCGAAAACATTCAGTACTTC. It is translated as CASTPGRGRAENIQYF.

The chain combines TRBV6-5 with TRBJ2-5; no reliable D call. CDR1 and CDR2 from the germline V gene are MNHEY and SVGAGI. The CDR3 covers 13 residues. V gave up 2 bases and J gave up 5 bases, with 9 bases separating them. As DNA, the CDR3 is TGTGCCAGCAGTTACCCCGGTCTGGAGACCCAGTACTTC. It translates to CASSYPGLETQYF.

The V and J genes are TRBV6-5 and TRBJ2-7; D might be TRBD2 (5 bases). V gave up 0 bases and J gave up 0 bases, with 12 bases separating them. The germline V gene encodes CDR1 MNHEY and CDR2 SVGAGI. This CDR3 region has 16 residues. CDR3 protein: CASSYSFGLSSYEQYF. The CDR3 bases are TGTGCCAGCAGTTACTCCTTCGGACTCAGCTCCTACGAGCAGTACTTC.

The chain uses TRBV3-1 (or the pseudogene TRBV3-2) and TRBJ1-2; 8 bases align to TRBD1. J lost 7 bases, V lost 1 base, and 5 bases had no gene match. This CDR3 has 14 residues. The germline CDR1 and CDR2 sequences are LGHDT and YNNKEL (reference sequence). The CDR3 here is CASSQVQGAGGYTF. The CDR3 DNA reads TGTGCCAGCAGCCAAGTCCAGGGGGCGGGTGGCTACACCTTC.

The V gene is TRBV2, the J gene TRBJ1-6; weak D call: TRBD1 (6 bases). In germline, CDR1 is SNHLY, CDR2 FYNNEI. This CDR3 region has 14 residues. V dropped 3 bases and J dropped 7 bases, with 10 bases sitting between them. The DNA of the CDR3 is TGTGCCAGCAGTGAGGACAGCGTGAATTCACCCCTCCACTTT. Translating it yields CASSEDSVNSPLHF. Supplemented by reference TRBV2 and TRBJ1-6, the full variable domain reads EPEVTQTPSHQVTQMGQEVILRCVPISNHLYFYWYRQILGQKVEFLVSFYNNEISEKSEIFDDQFSVERPDGSNFTLKIRSTKLEDSAMYFCASSEDSVNSPLHFGNGTRLTVT.

This sequence joins TRBV13 and TRBJ2-7; 12 positions agree with TRBD2. Trimming cost V 5 bases and J 5 bases; bases outside gene matches: 16. CDR1 is PRHDT, CDR2 FYEKMQ, per germline (reference sequence). The CDR3 extends over 18 amino acids. The CDR3 DNA reads as TGTGCCAGCAGCGAAGGCGGTTCTAGCGGGGGGGCTGGTCACGAGCAGTACTTC. Amino acids: CASSEGGSSGGAGHEQYF. Full variable domain (remainder filled in from reference TRBV13 and TRBJ2-7): AAGVIQSPRHLIKEKRETATLKCYPIPRHDTVYWYQQGPGQDPQFLISFYEKMQSDKGSIPDRFSAQQFSDYHSELNMSSLELGDSALYFCASSEGGSSGGAGHEQYFGPGTRLTVT.

J is TRBJ2-1 and V is TRBV2; no clear D. CDR1 and CDR2 (germline): SNHLY, FYNNEI. CDR3 length: 16 amino acids. Trimming pared 7 bases from V and 5 bases from J, leaving 21 bases between. The CDR3 is CASTPSAVGAHNEQFF. DNA of the CDR3: TGTGCCAGCACCCCATCGGCGGTAGGAGCCCACAATGAGCAGTTCTTC. The full variable domain, in which reference TRBV2 and TRBJ2-1 provide the parts outside the CDR3, is EPEVTQTPSHQVTQMGQEVILRCVPISNHLYFYWYRQILGQKVEFLVSFYNNEISEKSEIFDDQFSVERPDGSNFTLKIRSTKLEDSAMYFCASTPSAVGAHNEQFFGPGTRLTVL.

This clone was seen more than once but under ten times. The chain is built from TRBV2 and TRBJ1-2, with D hard to call. The CDR3 contains 12 residues. Trimming left V 3 bases short and J 4 bases short, with 6 bases between. CDR1 and CDR2 from the germline V gene are SNHLY and FYNNEI. In DNA, the CDR3 is TGTGCCAGCAGTGAGGAGATCTATGGCTACACCTTC. Encoded protein: CASSEEIYGYTF.

J is TRBJ2-6 and V is TRBV28, with TRBD2 matching 8 bases. The germline V gene has CDR1 MDHEN and CDR2 SYDVKM. With 5 bases clipped from V and 3 bases from J, the junction kept 9 bases outside the gene matches. CDR3 length equals 17 residues. The CDR3 loop is CASSVPMGTSGANVLTF. The CDR3 bases are TGTGCCAGCAGTGTCCCAATGGGGACTAGTGGGGCCAACGTCCTGACTTTC.

The CDR3 DNA follows: TGTGCCAGCTCACCATTAAACACAGATACGCAGTATTTT. It encodes CASSPLNTDTQYF. The V gene is TRBV18, the J gene TRBJ2-3; D is uncertain. V lost 2 bases and J lost 2, with 5 bases in between. This CDR3 region has 13 residues. In germline, CDR1 is KGHSH, CDR2 LQKENI.

This clone was detected only a few times. The V call is TRBV4-3, the J call TRBJ1-6, with D tentatively TRBD1 (5 bases). This CDR3 contains 15 residues. The V and J ends lost 1 base and 10 bases respectively, with 14 bases between them. CDR1 and CDR2 (germline): LGHNA, YSLEER. The CDR3 DNA is TGCGCCAGCAGCCAAGGGGTAGGGGATGGGTCACCCCTCCACTTT. It is translated as CASSQGVGDGSPLHF.

The J gene is TRBJ2-1, the V gene TRBV6-5; no clear D gene. Germline CDR1 and CDR2: MNHEY and SVGAGI. Trimming took 5 bases from V and 7 from J, leaving 15 bases between them. The CDR3 extends over 14 amino acids. In DNA, the CDR3 is TGTGCCAGCAGTCCAAACTTCCGCAGGAATGAGCAGTTCTTC. Encoded protein: CASSPNFRRNEQFF.